The source of this T cell receptor (beta chain) is a study of blood T cell repertoires in COVID-19. Whole-study context: COVID-19 samples collected from the United States, Italy and Spain covered acute and convalescent phases. From T cells, B-cell-depleted T cells, or PBMCs came the material, which was cDNA or gDNA.

Germline V gene sequence: CDR1 LGHDT, CDR2 YNNKEL (reference sequence). This CDR3 contains 15 residues. V lost 5 bases, J lost 5 bases, and 7 bases stayed unmatched. Sequencing was performed with immunoSEQ multiplex PCR; in TCRdb, only in-frame clones are kept and a portion is missing. Among about 280,000 clones listed, roughly 86% were seen once. The receptor was isolated from a woman younger than 45 with COVID-19, enrolled during active disease. This chain connects TRBV3-1 (or the pseudogene TRBV3-2) to TRBJ2-3, with 10 positions matching TRBD2. Sequencing was performed on peripheral blood. CDR3 region: CASSFIAGGGDTQYF. DNA for the CDR3: TGTGCCAGCAGCTTTATAGCGGGAGGAGGAGATACGCAGTATTTT.